These 22 T cell receptor beta chains came from one sample sequenced in a study of type 1 regulatory T cells. For these receptors, no antigen is known. Overall study findings and caveats: Type 1 regulatory T cells had a more restricted TCR repertoire than non-type 1 regulatory T cells.

TCRdb independently ran MiXCR on the reads; one entry per CDR3 protein. The data contain thousands of distinct CDR3 sequences, about 33% of them singletons. Material for sequencing was cultured type 1 regulatory T (Tr1) cells, either the whole culture or a sorted fraction (not recorded which). The source of these receptors is a human donor in good health.

This clonotype was counted at least ten times. The rearrangement joins TRBV6-1 to TRBJ1-1, with D tentatively TRBD1 (5 bases). The CDR3 runs 14 residues. From germline, CDR1 is MNHNS and CDR2 SASEGT. Trimming stripped 8 bases from V and 2 bases from J, with 15 bases between. Here the CDR3 DNA reads TGTGCCAGCCGATGGCCCGGGGCTAACACTGAAGCTTTCTTT. Protein: CASRWPGANTEAFF.

By sample share, this clonotype is large. The CDR3 here is CASSQELGLASHFPYEQYF. The CDR3 nucleotides read TGCGCCAGCAGCCAAGAGTTGGGGCTAGCCAGCCACTTTCCCTACGAGCAGTACTTC. The chain has TRBV4-3 and TRBJ2-7, with D perhaps being TRBD1 or TRBD2 (5 bases each). Trimming shortened V by 0 bases and J by 2 bases, and 23 bases separated the two germline ends. The CDR3 is made up of 19 amino acids. CDR1 and CDR2 from the germline V gene are LGHNA and YSLEER.

This clonotype is categorized as large. The chain uses TRBV9 and TRBJ2-7; 7 bases line up with TRBD1. The germline gives CDR1 SGDLS, CDR2 YYNGEE. The junction had 7 bases not matched to a gene; V was cut back by 3 bases and J by 7 bases. The CDR3 totals 13 residues. CDR3 nucleotide sequence: TGTGCCAGCAGCGGGAGGCCGACAGGGGAGCAGTACTTC. It is translated as CASSGRPTGEQYF.

This clonotype was observed a few times. This chain links TRBV5-5 with TRBJ2-2; D is perhaps TRBD2 (5 bases). CDR3 length equals 16 residues. V was shortened by 1 base and J by 6 bases, with 16 bases between the two germline ends. Germline lookup yields CDR1 SGHKS and CDR2 YYEKEE (reference sequence). This CDR3 reads CASSLIPRASPGELFF. CDR3 nucleotide sequence: TGTGCCAGCAGCTTGATTCCTCGGGCTAGCCCCGGGGAGCTGTTTTTT.

This chain joins TRBV5-4 and TRBJ2-5; 8 bases map to TRBD2. The germline V gene has CDR1 SGHNT and CDR2 YYREEE (reference sequence). J was trimmed by 2 bases and V by 4 bases; bases with no gene match: 10. The CDR3 runs to 16 residues. CDR3 bases: TGTGCCAGCAGCCCGGGACTAGTGGGAGGTCAAGAGACCCAGTACTTC. Residues: CASSPGLVGGQETQYF. Complete variable domain (other parts from reference TRBV5-4 and TRBJ2-5): ETGVTQSPTHLIKTRGQQVTLRCSSQSGHNTVSWYQQALGQGPQFIFQYYREEENGRGNFPPRFSGLQFPNYSSELNVNALELDDSALYLCASSPGLVGGQETQYFGPGTRLLVL.

The V and J genes are TRBV7-7 and TRBJ2-1; weak D call: TRBD2 (6 bases). Trimming shortened V by 0 bases and J by 10 bases, and 7 bases separated the two germline ends. CDR1 is SSHAT, CDR2 FNYEAQ, per germline (reference sequence). The CDR3 has 12 residues. This CDR3 is CASSLAGGEQFF. CDR3 in DNA: TGTGCCAGCAGCTTAGCGGGAGGAGAGCAGTTCTTC.

The chain has TRBV6-1 and TRBJ1-6; the D is unclear. The V end lost 1 base, the J end lost 11 bases, and 9 bases lay between the germline ends. The CDR3 contains 13 residues. Per germline, CDR1 MNHNS and CDR2 SASEGT. The CDR3 loop reads CASSEEEATPLHF. In nucleotides, the CDR3 is TGTGCCAGCAGTGAAGAGGAGGCGACACCCCTCCACTTT.

The chain joins TRBV15 to TRBJ1-5; 9 bases map to TRBD1. Germline values: CDR1 LNHNV, CDR2 YYDKDF (reference sequence). The CDR3 is made up of 16 amino acids. Losses at the gene ends were 3 bases for V and 3 bases for J; bases not matched to a gene: 6. The CDR3 region has the DNA TGTGCCACCAGCAGCCGGGACAGGGTCGACAATCAGCCCCAGCATTTT. Its protein product is CATSSRDRVDNQPQHF.

With respect to this clonotype: This likely reflects a read error, since a far larger clone is one base away. The V call is TRBV7-3, the J call TRBJ1-1; D not resolved. Between the trimmed V and J ends, which lost 6 bases and 1 base, there was a span of 15 bases. This CDR3 has 15 residues. CDR1 is SGHTA and CDR2 is FQGTGA in the germline V gene. DNA of the CDR3: TGTGCCAGCAGTCGCGGACGGCCGGGGAACACTGAAGCTTTCTTT. This encodes CASSRGRPGNTEAFF.

This sequence joins TRBV7-9 and TRBJ2-3; D gene unclear. CDR1 and CDR2 (germline): SEHNR, FQNEAQ (reference sequence). The germline V and J ends were trimmed by 0 bases and 0 bases, with 7 bases remaining between them. The CDR3 has 15 amino acids. The CDR3 region has the DNA TGTGCCAGCAGCTTAGCGCCTCTTAGCACAGATACGCAGTATTTT. Translated, it gives CASSLAPLSTDTQYF.

V is TRBV7-6 and J is TRBJ2-1, with 12 bases matching TRBD2. Germline-derived CDR1 and CDR2 are SGHVS and FNYEAQ. V shed 1 base, J shed 6 bases, and the junction held 10 bases outside the gene matches. The CDR3 contains 18 residues. DNA for the CDR3: TGTGCCAGCAGCTTAGGTCCACTACTAGCGGGAGGCCTCAATGAGCAGTTCTTC. Amino acids: CASSLGPLLAGGLNEQFF.

There are a few counts of this clonotype. The chain employs TRBV2 and TRBJ2-7, with TRBD2 identical over 11 bases. Germline V gene sequence: CDR1 SNHLY, CDR2 FYNNEI. Trimming cost V 7 bases and J 3 bases; bases outside gene matches: 5. The CDR3 contains 14 residues. The CDR3 DNA reads TGTGCCAGCAAACCCGGGACTAGCGGCTACGAGCAGTACTTC. This encodes CASKPGTSGYEQYF. Complete variable domain (other parts from reference TRBV2 and TRBJ2-7): EPEVTQTPSHQVTQMGQEVILRCVPISNHLYFYWYRQILGQKVEFLVSFYNNEISEKSEIFDDQFSVERPDGSNFTLKIRSTKLEDSAMYFCASKPGTSGYEQYFGPGTRLTVT.

By share, this clonotype counts as medium-sized. The chain carries TRBV14 and TRBJ2-4; possible D gene TRBD2, 6 bases. The length of the CDR3 is 13 residues. Germline-derived CDR1 and CDR2 are SGHDN and FVKESK. Trimming shortened V by 0 bases and J by 13 bases, and 13 bases separated the two germline ends. CDR3 DNA: TGTGCCAGCAGCCAAGATCTAGCGACAGTCCAGTACTTC. Amino acids: CASSQDLATVQYF.

The V and J genes are TRBV6-1 and TRBJ2-1; the D is unclear. Germline V CDR1 and CDR2: MNHNS, SASEGT. V gave up 2 bases and J gave up 9 bases, with 11 bases separating them. The CDR3 sequence is 13 residues long. The CDR3 protein is CASSELRSSEQFF. In DNA form, the CDR3 reads TGTGCCAGCAGTGAACTGAGGAGTTCTGAGCAGTTCTTC.

By frequency in the sample, this clonotype is medium-sized. The chain has TRBV11-2 and TRBJ2-7; D may match TRBD1 or TRBD2 (6 bases each). Germline V gives CDR1 SGHAT, CDR2 FQNNGV. V was shortened by 1 base and J by 3 bases, with 13 bases between the two germline ends. The CDR3 extends over 15 amino acids. CDR3 loop: CASSLVRGGGYEQYF. In nucleotides, the CDR3 is TGTGCCAGCAGCTTAGTCAGGGGAGGTGGCTACGAGCAGTACTTC.

This clonotype rates as medium-sized. The V and J genes are TRBV20-1 and TRBJ2-2, with 11 bases fitting TRBD2. The germline CDR1 and CDR2 sequences are DFQATT and SNEGSKA (reference sequence). The CDR3 runs 16 residues. Losses at the gene ends were 6 bases for V and 4 bases for J; bases not matched to a gene: 10. The CDR3 DNA sequence: TGCAGTGCGCAGAAATTCCTAGCGGGAGGCACCGGGGAGCTGTTTTTT. It specifies CSAQKFLAGGTGELFF.

On this clonotype itself: Given a far larger clone just one base away, this is likely a sequencing read error. This sequence joins TRBV5-1 and TRBJ1-2; 9 bases map to TRBD1. The CDR3 covers 16 residues. CDR1 SGHRS and CDR2 YFSETQ come from the germline V gene. CDR3 loop: CASSFGDRVGNYSYTF. The CDR3, as DNA: TGTGCCAGCAGCTTTGGGGACAGGGTCGGTAACTATAGCTACACCTTC.

In this sample, this clonotype turned up a few times. V usage is TRBV2 and J usage is TRBJ1-3; D gene unclear. CDR1 and CDR2 from the germline V gene are SNHLY and FYNNEI. Between the trimmed V and J ends, which lost 2 bases and 0 bases, there was a span of 8 bases. The CDR3 covers 15 residues. The CDR3 spells CASSEMRLSGNTIYF. CDR3 coding DNA: TGTGCCAGCAGTGAAATGCGGCTCTCTGGAAACACCATATATTTT.

J is TRBJ2-3 and V is TRBV20-1, with TRBD2 matching over 10 bases. With V trimmed by 3 bases and J by 7 bases, 10 bases remained unmatched. CDR1 is DFQATT, CDR2 SNEGSKA, per germline (reference sequence). The CDR3 is made up of 15 amino acids. The DNA for the CDR3 is TGCAGTGCTAGTCAGCCTAGCGGGAGAATATATACGCAGTATTTT. This codes for CSASQPSGRIYTQYF.

The rearrangement links TRBV28 to TRBJ2-5; perhaps D is TRBD1 or TRBD2 (5 bases each). The CDR3 length is 14 residues. CDR1 MDHEN and CDR2 SYDVKM come from the germline V gene. Trimming cost V 4 bases and J 4 bases, with 13 bases left between them. CDR3 sequence (DNA): TGTGCCAGCAGTTCCTCCGGGGCGGGAGAGACCCAGTACTTC. Its protein is CASSSSGAGETQYF.

The chain links TRBV7-3 to TRBJ2-3; D ambiguous. Germline lookup yields CDR1 SGHTA and CDR2 FQGTGA. The CDR3 contains 14 residues. V lost 5 bases, J lost 6 bases, and 15 bases lay in between. Written as DNA, the CDR3 is TGTGCCAGCAGCCCTGACCGCGGTCGTGATACGCAGTATTTT. Residues: CASSPDRGRDTQYF.

The rearrangement uses TRBV20-1 and TRBJ2-7; 11 nucleotides line up with TRBD2. The trim removed 6 bases at V and 5 bases at J, leaving 9 bases unmatched. CDR3 length equals 14 residues. CDR1 DFQATT and CDR2 SNEGSKA come from the germline V gene (reference sequence). The CDR3 reads CSAKNSGRADEQYF. CDR3 DNA sequence: TGCAGTGCCAAAAATAGCGGGAGGGCCGACGAGCAGTACTTC.